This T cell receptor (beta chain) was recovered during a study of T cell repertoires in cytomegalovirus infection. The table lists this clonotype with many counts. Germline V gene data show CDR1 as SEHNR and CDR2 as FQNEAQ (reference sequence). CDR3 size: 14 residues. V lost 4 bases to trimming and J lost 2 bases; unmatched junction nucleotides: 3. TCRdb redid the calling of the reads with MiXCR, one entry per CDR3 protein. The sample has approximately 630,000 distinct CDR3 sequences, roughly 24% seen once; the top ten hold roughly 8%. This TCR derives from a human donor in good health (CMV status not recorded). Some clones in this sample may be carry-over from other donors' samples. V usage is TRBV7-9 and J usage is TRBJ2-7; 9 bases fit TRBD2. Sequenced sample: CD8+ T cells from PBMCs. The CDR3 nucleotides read TGTGCCAGCAGCTCCGGACTAGCGCCCTACGAGCAGTACTTC. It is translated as CASSSGLAPYEQYF.